This record covers a single T cell receptor beta chain. As yet, its antigen is unknown. This record comes from a study of Ad26.COV2.S vaccination and SARS-CoV-2 variants. Background on the study: Donor joined the COV1001 Ad26.COV2.S trial arm. Overall study findings and caveats: CD8+ and CD4+ T cells specific for spike reportedly responded with substantial breadth after vaccination. Greater spike-specific TCR breadth was seen in vaccine recipients than in placebo recipients.

As to treatment: roughly 20 received Ad26.COV2.S at low or high dose, single or two shots; about 5 received placebo; per-sample allocation not given. Vaccine and placebo recipients were sampled on day 63 after the first injection. Assay used: immunoSEQ multiplex PCR; TCRdb lists only in-frame clones, some missing. The sample has about half a million clones, roughly nine tenths seen once. This CDR3 has 12 residues. Trimming pared 5 bases from V and 10 bases from J, leaving 12 bases between. Germline values: CDR1 SEHNR, CDR2 FQNEAQ (reference sequence). This material consisted of peripheral blood, taken in a trial of Ad26.COV2.S vaccine versus placebo. The sequence was collected from a person between 18 and 65 years old who received the Ad26.COV2.S COVID-19 vaccine or a placebo. This chain connects TRBV7-9 to TRBJ2-1, with TRBD1 as a possible D gene (5 bases). CDR3 sequence: CASSQQVFEQFF. The CDR3 DNA sequence: TGTGCCAGCAGCCAACAGGTTTTCGAGCAGTTCTTC.